The rows below give T cell receptor beta chains drawn from one sample of a study of blood T cell repertoires in COVID-19. Profiled with immunoSEQ multiplex PCR; TCRdb holds only in-frame clones, not every one. This table has about 110,000 clones, 70% to 90% appearing once. The sequenced sample was peripheral blood. All receptors come from a human donor in a cohort sampled during active COVID-19. The CDR3 runs from the conserved cysteine through the conserved F or W. D genes are given only for firm matches. Clone size appears in some rows only: once, few, many, or a class for an expanded clone.

clone size: -; J gene: TRBJ2-1; D gene: TRBD2; V gene: TRBV10-3; CDR3 protein: CAISGTSANEQFF; CDR3 DNA: TGTGCCATCAGTGGGACTAGCGCCAATGAGCAGTTCTTC
clone size: few; J gene: TRBJ2-5; D gene: TRBD1; V gene: TRBV2; CDR3 protein: CASRLGQGTRETQYF; CDR3 DNA: TGTGCCAGCAGATTGGGACAGGGGACGCGGGAGACCCAGTACTTC
clone size: -; J gene: TRBJ2-5; D gene: -; V gene: TRBV5-6; CDR3 protein: CASSGNLAVGKYF; CDR3 DNA: TGTGCCAGCAGCGGAAATTTAGCGGTCGGGAAGTACTTC
clone size: -; J gene: TRBJ1-4; D gene: -; V gene: TRBV5-1; CDR3 protein: CASSLDAFNSGKLFF; CDR3 DNA: TGCGCCAGCAGCTTGGACGCATTTAATTCGGGAAAACTGTTTTTT
clone size: -; J gene: TRBJ2-1; D gene: TRBD1; V gene: TRBV9; CDR3 protein: CASSVVTGGYNEQFF; CDR3 DNA: TGTGCCAGCAGCGTAGTTACAGGGGGTTACAATGAGCAGTTCTTC
clone size: -; J gene: TRBJ2-3; D gene: TRBD1; V gene: TRBV5-5; CDR3 protein: CASSGTDTDTQYF; CDR3 DNA: TGTGCCAGCAGTGGGACAGACACAGATACGCAGTATTTT
clone size: -; J gene: TRBJ2-7; D gene: TRBD1; V gene: TRBV5-1; CDR3 protein: CASSLVTNRGSEQYF; CDR3 DNA: TGCGCCAGCAGCTTGGTTACAAACAGGGGCTCCGAGCAGTACTTC
clone size: -; J gene: TRBJ1-5; D gene: -; V gene: TRBV19; CDR3 protein: CASSIGIGQPQHF; CDR3 DNA: TGTGCCAGTAGTATCGGGATTGGTCAGCCCCAGCATTTT
clone size: -; J gene: TRBJ2-3; D gene: TRBD2; V gene: TRBV6-5; CDR3 protein: CASSSSSGRGDTQYF; CDR3 DNA: TGTGCCAGCAGTTCCTCTAGCGGGAGAGGGGATACGCAGTATTTT
clone size: -; J gene: TRBJ1-1; D gene: -; V gene: TRBV3-1/TRBV3-2; CDR3 protein: CASSSNGQPNTEAFF; CDR3 DNA: TGTGCCAGCAGCAGTAATGGACAGCCGAACACTGAAGCTTTCTTT
clone size: -; J gene: TRBJ2-5; D gene: -; V gene: TRBV27; CDR3 protein: CASSLAPWAAQETQYF; CDR3 DNA: TGTGCCAGCAGCTTAGCGCCTTGGGCAGCTCAAGAGACCCAGTACTTC
clone size: -; J gene: TRBJ2-4; D gene: TRBD1; V gene: TRBV11-3; CDR3 protein: CASSPGQGSDIQYF; CDR3 DNA: TGTGCCAGCAGCCCAGGACAGGGTAGCGACATTCAGTACTTC
clone size: -; J gene: TRBJ2-6; D gene: TRBD1; V gene: TRBV2; CDR3 protein: CASSWTGSGGANVLTF; CDR3 DNA: TGTGCCAGCAGCTGGACAGGGAGTGGTGGGGCCAACGTCCTGACTTTC
clone size: -; J gene: TRBJ2-5; D gene: TRBD2; V gene: TRBV7-6; CDR3 protein: CASSPTSGVQETQYF; CDR3 DNA: TGTGCCAGCAGCCCGACTAGCGGGGTACAAGAGACCCAGTACTTC
clone size: once; J gene: TRBJ1-1; D gene: -; V gene: TRBV27; CDR3 protein: CASGWTAMNTEAFF; CDR3 DNA: TGTGCCAGCGGATGGACAGCTATGAACACTGAAGCTTTCTTT
clone size: -; J gene: TRBJ1-5; D gene: TRBD1; V gene: TRBV30; CDR3 protein: CAWRQGGQPQHF; CDR3 DNA: TGTGCCTGGAGGCAGGGGGGTCAGCCCCAGCATTTT
clone size: -; J gene: TRBJ2-2; D gene: -; V gene: TRBV27; CDR3 protein: CASSLYRTVNTGELFF; CDR3 DNA: TGTGCCAGCAGTTTATACCGGACAGTGAACACCGGGGAGCTGTTTTTT
clone size: -; J gene: TRBJ2-7; D gene: -; V gene: TRBV2; CDR3 protein: CASSRVDYEQYF; CDR3 DNA: TGTGCCAGCAGTCGGGTAGACTACGAGCAGTACTTC
clone size: -; J gene: TRBJ1-5; D gene: -; V gene: TRBV19; CDR3 protein: CASSTLQGQPQHF; CDR3 DNA: TGTGCCAGTAGCACCCTCCAGGGTCAGCCCCAGCATTTT
clone size: -; J gene: TRBJ2-3; D gene: TRBD2; V gene: TRBV6-1; CDR3 protein: CASSEAPAGGTDTQYF; CDR3 DNA: TGTGCCAGCAGTGAAGCGCCAGCGGGGGGCACAGATACGCAGTATTTT